This is a list of T cell receptor beta chains from one sample in a study of shared clonotypes between healthy human individuals. This table comes from immunoSEQ multiplex PCR, and its TCRdb copy is limited to in-frame clones, with some not included. The sample lists 2,500,000 or so clones, 85% to 95% occurring once. The specimen was naive CD4+ T cells from PBMCs. These receptors all come from a man younger than 30 in good health. Some clones in this sample may be carry-over from other donors' samples. The CDR3 runs from the conserved cysteine through the conserved F or W. A D gene is named only where the DNA matches it firmly. Expanded clones get a size class; other rows say once, few or many, or leave the size out.

j_call d_call clone_size v_call cdr3_nt cdr3_aa
TRBJ2-7 TRBD2 NA TRBV19 TGTGCCAGTAGCCCCGGGACTAGCGGGAAACGGACCTACGAGCAGTACTTC CASSPGTSGKRTYEQYF
TRBJ2-1 TRBD2 NA TRBV5-4 TGTGCCAGCAGTGCCTCGACTAGCACCTACAATGAGCAGTTCTTC CASSASTSTYNEQFF
TRBJ1-5 NA NA TRBV6-5 TGTGCCAGCAGTTACGGGGGCGGCCAGCCCCAGCATTTT CASSYGGGQPQHF
TRBJ2-7 TRBD1 NA TRBV30 TGTGCCTGGAGTGTAGGGACAGGGTTCGACGAGCAGTACTTC CAWSVGTGFDEQYF
TRBJ2-2 NA NA TRBV6-4 TGTGCCAGCAGTGACCGGAGGAGAGATAAGACCGGGGAGCTGTTTTTT CASSDRRRDKTGELFF
TRBJ1-3 NA few TRBV28 TGTGCCAGTAAGCTATTCTCTGGAAACACCATATATTTT CASKLFSGNTIYF
TRBJ1-1 NA NA TRBV2 TGTGCCAGCACCTCGGGAGGGGGCACTGAAGCTTTCTTT CASTSGGGTEAFF
TRBJ1-1 NA once TRBV28 TGTGCCAGCAGGGGGCGCGGGGACACTGAAGCTTTCTTT CASRGRGDTEAFF
TRBJ1-4 NA NA TRBV15 TGTGCCACCAGCATAAACGCGGGGGTTGAAAAACTGTTTTTT CATSINAGVEKLFF
TRBJ2-5 TRBD2 NA TRBV28 TGTGCCAGCAGTTTAAGGGCTAGCGGGGGACGTGGCCAGTACTTC CASSLRASGGRGQYF
TRBJ2-7 TRBD1 NA TRBV4-3 TGCGCCAGCAGCCAAGATATAGGACAGGGGAGGCACGAGCAGTACTTC CASSQDIGQGRHEQYF
TRBJ2-7 TRBD2 NA TRBV4-3 TGCGCCAGCAGCCCCCTTGTGGCGGGAGCGTACGAGCAGTACTTC CASSPLVAGAYEQYF
TRBJ1-2 NA once TRBV5-1 TGCGCCAGCAGCTTGGATGGGGGCGCGGCGTATGGCTACACCTTC CASSLDGGAAYGYTF
TRBJ1-5 TRBD1 NA TRBV28 TGTGCCAGCAGTTTAGGGACAGGCCATCAGCCCCAGCATTTT CASSLGTGHQPQHF
TRBJ1-1 NA few TRBV7-3 TGTGCCAGCAGCTCCGGCACTGAAGCTTTCTTT CASSSGTEAFF
TRBJ2-5 TRBD2 NA TRBV5-1 TGCGCCAGCAGCTTGGGTTTTCTAGCGGGAGGGCAAGAGACCCAGTACTTC CASSLGFLAGGQETQYF
TRBJ2-7 TRBD2 NA TRBV11-2 TGTGCCAGCAGCTTAGATATAACTAGCGGGAGGGTTGAGCAGTACTTC CASSLDITSGRVEQYF
TRBJ1-3 NA NA TRBV9 TGTGCCAGCAGCGTAGGAGGCAGCCACTCTGGAAACACCATATATTTT CASSVGGSHSGNTIYF
TRBJ2-3 TRBD2 NA TRBV15 TGTGCCACCAGCAGGAGCGGGAGGGCCGTTCGGTGGCAGTATTTT CATSRSGRAVRWQYF
TRBJ1-2 NA NA TRBV28 TGTGCCAGCAGTTCTACAGGGTATGGCTACACCTTC CASSSTGYGYTF
TRBJ1-2 NA NA TRBV7-2 TGTGCCAGCAGCCAGAACAGGGTCGGCTATGGCTACACCTTC CASSQNRVGYGYTF
TRBJ1-3 NA NA TRBV6-5 TGTGCCAGCAGTTTGTCAGGGCCCTTCTCTGGAAACACCATATATTTT CASSLSGPFSGNTIYF
TRBJ1-1 NA few TRBV7-9 TGTGCCAGCAGCTTCCGGCCGGACACTGAAGCTTTCTTT CASSFRPDTEAFF
TRBJ1-1 TRBD1 NA TRBV7-6 TGTGCCAGCAGCTTAGCGGACAGGGGCATGACTGAAGCTTTCTTT CASSLADRGMTEAFF
TRBJ2-1 TRBD2 once TRBV5-1 TGCGCCAGCAGCCCGGGCCTAGCGGGAGTGGATGAGCAGTTCTTC CASSPGLAGVDEQFF
TRBJ1-2 TRBD1 NA TRBV6-1 TGTGCCAGCAGTGACCCTGGTGACAGGGTCTATGGCTACACCTTC CASSDPGDRVYGYTF
TRBJ2-1 NA NA TRBV30 TGTGCCTGGAGGGGGGGCGGTACCTACAATGAGCAGTTCTTC CAWRGGGTYNEQFF
TRBJ1-1 NA once TRBV5-4 TGTGCCAGCAGCTTGGGTTCAGGGGCAGCGAACACTGAAGCTTTCTTT CASSLGSGAANTEAFF
TRBJ2-1 NA NA TRBV6-1 TGTGCCAGCACTGAGGTAGCGGGACAGGCCTACAATGAGCAGTTCTTC CASTEVAGQAYNEQFF
TRBJ1-4 NA NA TRBV6-5 TGTGCCAGCAGTTACAGGCACCCCCCTAATGAAAAACTGTTTTTT CASSYRHPPNEKLFF
TRBJ1-6 NA NA TRBV4-2 TGTGCCAGCAGCCACCTCAGTGGGGGAGCCTCGGTGAATTCACCCCTCCACTTT CASSHLSGGASVNSPLHF
TRBJ1-4 NA NA TRBV4-1 TGCGCCAGCAGCCAAGGTGCAGCTGATAATGAAAAACTGTTTTTT CASSQGAADNEKLFF